This entry is about one TCR beta chain. Trimming left V 0 bases short and J 2 bases short, with 11 bases between. The CDR3 consists of 16 residues. In germline, CDR1 is LGHNA, CDR2 YSLEER. The data were obtained in a study of blood T cell repertoires in COVID-19. Study information: Sample material is recorded as cDNA or gDNA derived from T cells, B-cell-depleted T cells, or PBMCs.

Clones were read by immunoSEQ multiplex PCR, and TCRdb kept only the in-frame ones, dropping some. This table holds some 200,000 clones, around 80% found once. J is TRBJ2-4 and V is TRBV4-3; maybe TRBD2 (5 bases). The receptor was derived from a man in his fifties or sixties with active or convalescent COVID-19. Material for sequencing was peripheral blood. The CDR3 DNA reads TGCGCCAGCAGCCAAGAAGTGTCGGGGTCCAAAAACATTCAGTACTTC. Its translation is CASSQEVSGSKNIQYF.